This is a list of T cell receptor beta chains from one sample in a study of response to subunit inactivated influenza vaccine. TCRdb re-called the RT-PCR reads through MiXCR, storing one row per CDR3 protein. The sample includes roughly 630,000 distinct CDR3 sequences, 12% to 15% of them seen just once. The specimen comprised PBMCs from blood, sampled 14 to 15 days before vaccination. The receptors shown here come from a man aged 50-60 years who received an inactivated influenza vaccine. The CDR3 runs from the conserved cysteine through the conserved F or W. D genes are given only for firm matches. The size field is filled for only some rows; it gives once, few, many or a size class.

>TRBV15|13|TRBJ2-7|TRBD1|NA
CATSRGQGHEQYF
TGTGCCACCAGCAGAGGACAGGGTCACGAGCAGTACTTC
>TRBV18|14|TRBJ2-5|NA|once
CASSPPPHQETQYF
TGTGCCAGCTCACCACCGCCCCATCAAGAGACCCAGTACTTC
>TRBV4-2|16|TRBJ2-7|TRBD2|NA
CASSQELRTSSYEQYF
TGTGCCAGCAGCCAAGAACTCCGGACTAGCTCCTACGAGCAGTACTTC
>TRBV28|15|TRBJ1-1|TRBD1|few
CASRDGQGLNTEAFF
TGTGCCAGCAGGGACGGACAGGGACTGAACACTGAAGCTTTCTTT
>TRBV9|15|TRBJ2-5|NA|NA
CASSAGSGAQETQYF
TGTGCCAGCAGCGCCGGATCCGGGGCCCAAGAGACCCAGTACTTC
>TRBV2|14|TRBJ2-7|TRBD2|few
CASSLKRDQYEQYF
TGTGCCAGCAGTCTCAAGCGGGATCAATACGAGCAGTACTTC
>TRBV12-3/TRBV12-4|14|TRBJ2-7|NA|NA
CASSLFVTVYEQYF
TGTGCCAGCAGTTTATTCGTCACCGTCTACGAGCAGTACTTC
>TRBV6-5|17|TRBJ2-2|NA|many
CASQSRSGQGFSGELFF
TGTGCCAGTCAGTCACGGTCTGGGCAGGGGTTCTCCGGGGAGCTGTTTTTT
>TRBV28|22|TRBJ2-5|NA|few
CASSLFITQNPGTAARRETQYF
TGTGCCAGCAGTTTATTTATCACCCAAAACCCCGGGACGGCAGCCAGGAGAGAGACCCAGTACTTC
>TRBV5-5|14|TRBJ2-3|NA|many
CASSFLTTTDTQYF
TGTGCCAGCAGCTTCCTCACTACCACAGATACGCAGTATTTT
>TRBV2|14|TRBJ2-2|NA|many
CASSVGTQTGELFF
TGTGCCAGCAGTGTAGGGACACAAACCGGGGAGCTGTTTTTT
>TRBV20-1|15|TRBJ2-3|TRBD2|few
CSARDRGGSPDTQYF
TGCAGTGCTAGAGATCGGGGCGGGAGCCCAGATACGCAGTATTTT
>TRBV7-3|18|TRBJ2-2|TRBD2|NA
CASSLTGTSGSHTGELFF
TGTGCCAGCAGCTTAACCGGGACTAGCGGGAGTCACACCGGGGAGCTGTTTTTT
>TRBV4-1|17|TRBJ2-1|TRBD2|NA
CASTVGTSGGLYNEQFF
TGCGCCAGCACCGTCGGGACTAGCGGGGGCCTCTACAATGAGCAGTTCTTC
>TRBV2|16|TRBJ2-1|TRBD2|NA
CASSARLSGGLDEQFF
TGTGCCAGCAGCGCCCGACTATCGGGAGGGCTAGATGAGCAGTTCTTC
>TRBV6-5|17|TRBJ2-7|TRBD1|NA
CASSYRQGSEIPYEQYF
TGTGCCAGCAGTTACAGACAGGGATCAGAGATTCCCTACGAGCAGTACTTC
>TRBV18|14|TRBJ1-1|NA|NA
CASSPRDLSTEAFF
TGTGCCAGCTCTCCCAGGGACTTATCCACTGAAGCTTTCTTT
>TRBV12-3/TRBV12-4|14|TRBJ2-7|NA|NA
CASSYGTPGYEQYF
TGTGCCAGCAGTTACGGGACCCCCGGCTACGAGCAGTACTTC
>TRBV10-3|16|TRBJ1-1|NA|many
CAISESIQPHNTEAFF
TGTGCCATCAGTGAGTCGATTCAGCCGCATAACACTGAAGCTTTCTTT
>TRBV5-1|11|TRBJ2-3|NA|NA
CASGDTDTQYF
TGCGCCAGCGGAGACACAGATACGCAGTATTTT
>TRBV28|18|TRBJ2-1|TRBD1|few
CASSHSLGTGGSYNEQFF
TGTGCCAGCAGTCACTCCCTAGGCACAGGGGGCTCCTACAATGAGCAGTTCTTC
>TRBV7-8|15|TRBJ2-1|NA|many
CASSLAPVGGDEQFF
TGTGCCAGCAGCTTAGCCCCGGTCGGTGGGGATGAGCAGTTCTTC
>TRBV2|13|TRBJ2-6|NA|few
CARKTPGANVLTF
TGTGCCAGAAAGACGCCTGGGGCCAACGTCCTGACTTTC
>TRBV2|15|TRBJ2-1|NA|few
CASSEDYSAWNEQFF
TGTGCCAGCAGTGAAGACTACTCGGCGTGGAATGAGCAGTTCTTC
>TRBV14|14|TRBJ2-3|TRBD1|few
CASSRGTGLDTQYF
TGTGCCAGCAGCCGCGGGACAGGGCTAGATACGCAGTATTTT
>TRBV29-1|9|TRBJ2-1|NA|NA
CSVGYEQFF
TGCAGCGTTGGCTATGAGCAGTTCTTC